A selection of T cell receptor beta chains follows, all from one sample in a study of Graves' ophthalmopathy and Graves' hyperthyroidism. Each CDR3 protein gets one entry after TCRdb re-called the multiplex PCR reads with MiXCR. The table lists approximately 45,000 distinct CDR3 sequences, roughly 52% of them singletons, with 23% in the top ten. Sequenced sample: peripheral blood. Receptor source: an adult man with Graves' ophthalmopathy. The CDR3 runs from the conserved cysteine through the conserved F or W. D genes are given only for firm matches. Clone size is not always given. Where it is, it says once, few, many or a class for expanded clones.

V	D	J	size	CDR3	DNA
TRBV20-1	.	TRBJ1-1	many	CSAYVYGRTEAFF	TGCAGTGCTTACGTCTATGGAAGAACTGAAGCTTTCTTT
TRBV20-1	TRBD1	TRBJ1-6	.	CSATGQGNNSPLHF	TGCAGTGCCACGGGACAGGGCAATAATTCACCCCTCCACTTT
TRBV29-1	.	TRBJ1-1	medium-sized	CSVQKANTEAFF	TGCAGCGTCCAGAAAGCGAACACTGAAGCTTTCTTT
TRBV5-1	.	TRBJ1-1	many	CASSLSQVNTEAFF	TGCGCCAGCAGCTTGAGTCAGGTGAACACTGAAGCTTTCTTT
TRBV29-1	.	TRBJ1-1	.	CSTAARAPGNTEAFF	TGCAGCACAGCGGCACGAGCCCCAGGGAACACTGAAGCTTTCTTT
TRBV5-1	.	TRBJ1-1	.	CASSLVPPGAGSTEAFF	TGCGCCAGCAGCTTGGTTCCCCCGGGGGCAGGTTCCACTGAAGCTTTCTTT
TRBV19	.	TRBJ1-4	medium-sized	CASHRAANEKLFF	TGTGCCAGTCACAGGGCGGCTAATGAAAAACTGTTTTTT
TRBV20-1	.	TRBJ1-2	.	CSARERTYGYTF	TGCAGTGCTAGAGAACGGACGTATGGCTACACCTTC
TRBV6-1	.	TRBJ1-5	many	CASSPSSRVQPQHF	TGTGCCAGCAGCCCCTCCTCCCGGGTTCAGCCCCAGCATTTT
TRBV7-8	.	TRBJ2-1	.	CASSLVDSSYNEQFF	TGTGCCAGCAGCTTAGTCGACAGCTCCTACAATGAGCAGTTCTTC
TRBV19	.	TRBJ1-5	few	CASGFLGNNQPQHF	TGTGCCAGTGGATTCTTGGGAAATAATCAGCCCCAGCATTTT
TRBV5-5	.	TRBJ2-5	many	CASSPGLRLEEETQYF	TGTGCCAGCAGCCCCGGGTTACGACTAGAAGAAGAGACCCAGTACTTC
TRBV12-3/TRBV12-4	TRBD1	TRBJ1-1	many	CASTDREGTEAFF	TGTGCCAGCACCGACAGGGAGGGCACTGAAGCTTTCTTT
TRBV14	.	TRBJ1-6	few	CASSPPLHF	TGTGCCAGCAGCCCACCCCTCCACTTT
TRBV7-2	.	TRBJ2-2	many	CASSLVGSTGELFF	TGTGCCAGCAGCTTAGTAGGATCTACCGGGGAGCTGTTTTTT
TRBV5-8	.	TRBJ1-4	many	CASSGARGTTNEKLFF	TGTGCCAGCAGCGGGGCAAGAGGCACAACTAATGAAAAACTGTTTTTT
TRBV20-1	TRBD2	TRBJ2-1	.	CSARTSGSAWEQFF	TGCAGTGCTAGGACTAGCGGTAGTGCTTGGGAGCAGTTCTTC
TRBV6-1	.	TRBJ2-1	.	CASSPQGANLFF	TGTGCCAGCAGTCCACAAGGGGCCAATCTGTTCTTC
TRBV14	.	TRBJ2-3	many	CASSSTGSTDTQYF	TGTGCCAGCAGCAGTACAGGGAGCACAGATACGCAGTATTTT
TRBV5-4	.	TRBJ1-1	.	CASSFQYTVNTEAFF	TGTGCCAGCAGCTTTCAGTATACAGTCAACACTGAAGCTTTCTTT
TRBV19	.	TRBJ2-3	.	CASSGNTDTQYF	TGTGCCAGTAGCGGAAACACAGATACGCAGTATTTT
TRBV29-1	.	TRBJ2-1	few	CSVETQIEQFF	TGCAGCGTTGAGACCCAGATTGAGCAGTTCTTC
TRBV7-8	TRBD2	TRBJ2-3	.	CASSPGLAGTQYF	TGTGCCAGCAGCCCAGGACTAGCGGGGACGCAGTATTTT
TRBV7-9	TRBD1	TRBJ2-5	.	CASSWGQGEETQYF	TGTGCCAGCAGCTGGGGACAGGGTGAAGAGACCCAGTACTTC
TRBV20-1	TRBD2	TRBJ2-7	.	CSADPGLAGIEQYF	TGCAGTGCAGACCCGGGACTAGCGGGAATCGAGCAGTACTTC
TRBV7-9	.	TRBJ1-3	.	CASTLQGAGNTIYF	TGTGCCAGCACCTTGCAGGGAGCTGGAAACACCATATATTTT
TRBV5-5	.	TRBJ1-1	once	CASHGMNTEAFF	TGCGCCAGTCATGGGATGAACACTGAAGCTTTCTTT
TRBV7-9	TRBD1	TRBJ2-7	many	CASSPKRRQGNEQYF	TGTGCCAGCAGCCCCAAGCGGCGACAGGGGAACGAGCAGTACTTC
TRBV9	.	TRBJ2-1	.	CATNRDPTEAQFF	TGTGCCACCAACCGGGACCCCACAGAGGCGCAGTTCTTC
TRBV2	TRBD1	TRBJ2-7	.	CASRRDRATYEQYF	TGTGCCAGCAGGCGGGACAGGGCCACCTACGAGCAGTACTTC
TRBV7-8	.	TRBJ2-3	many	CASSLAGGTDTQYF	TGTGCCAGCAGCTTAGCGGGGGGCACAGATACGCAGTATTTT